One and the same sample provided the 13 T cell receptor beta chains below, sequenced in a study of a mutant IDH1 vaccine in newly diagnosed glioma. These TCRs' antigens remain unknown. Method: immunoSEQ multiplex PCR; TCRdb's copy keeps in-frame clones and lacks some. This table holds roughly 26,000 clones, approximately 82% found once. Time point indicated: week 35, safety follow-up. Each vaccine dose was 300 ug of mutant IDH1 20-mer peptide, with topical imiquimod. The specimen was PBMCs, collected from a glioma patient whose treatment included an IDH1 peptide vaccine. These receptor sequences come from a man aged 30 to 45 with glioma.

This rearrangement joins TRBV28 to TRBJ2-2, with D perhaps matching TRBD1 (6 bases). V lost 6 bases, J lost 1 base, and 12 bases lay in between. Germline values: CDR1 MDHEN, CDR2 SYDVKM. The CDR3 runs 15 residues. CDR3 region: CASSTYRENTGELFF. The CDR3 region has the DNA TGTGCCAGCAGCACTTACAGGGAGAACACCGGGGAGCTGTTTTTT.

CDR3 nucleotide sequence: TGCAGCGTTGAATGGGAGGATGAACAAGAGACCCAGTACTTC. This translates into CSVEWEDEQETQYF. V is TRBV29-1 and J is TRBJ2-5; TRBD2 is a possible D gene (6 bases). Between the trimmed V and J ends, which lost 2 bases and 2 bases, there was a span of 12 bases. The CDR3 is 14 amino acids. Germline CDR1 reads SQVTM; CDR2 reads ANQGSEA.

The chain links TRBV30 to TRBJ1-4, with TRBD1 as a possible D gene (6 bases). Germline CDR1 GTSNPN, CDR2 SVGIG (reference sequence). The CDR3 sequence is 15 residues long. Trimming pared 0 bases from V and 6 bases from J, leaving 14 bases between. The CDR3 DNA reads TGTGCCTGGAGTGTTGTAGGGGCAGGGGATGAAAAACTGTTTTTT. Protein product: CAWSVVGAGDEKLFF.

The chain links TRBV30 to TRBJ2-3, with 8 bases aligning to TRBD2. Trimming cost V 4 bases and J 6 bases; bases outside gene matches: 18. Germline loops: CDR1 GTSNPN, CDR2 SVGIG (reference sequence). The CDR3 is 17 amino acids. The CDR3 region has the DNA TGTGCCTGGACTCAAGGGAGGAGCGGGAGCCCCGGGGATACGCAGTATTTT. The encoded protein is CAWTQGRSGSPGDTQYF.

This clone showed up just once. The V gene is TRBV7-8, the J gene TRBJ2-1; weak D call: TRBD2 (5 bases). This CDR3 is 16 amino acids long. CDR1 and CDR2 (germline): SGHVS, FQNEAQ. The V end was cut by 5 bases, the J end by 4 bases, with 18 bases between. As DNA, the CDR3 is TGTGCCAGCAGCGGCAAAGCGGCTGCGGTTTACAATGAGCAGTTCTTC. It codes for CASSGKAAAVYNEQFF.

This chain joins TRBV5-6 and TRBJ1-1; the D gene is possibly TRBD1 (5 bases). Germline V gene sequence: CDR1 SGHDT, CDR2 YYEEEE. The CDR3 spans 14 residues. The V and J ends lost 3 bases and 1 base respectively, with 10 bases between them. CDR3 sequence: CASSWTNRNTEAFF. In DNA, the CDR3 is TGTGCCAGCAGCTGGACAAACAGGAACACTGAAGCTTTCTTT. The complete variable domain, with remaining parts taken from reference TRBV5-6 and TRBJ1-1, reads DAGVTQSPTHLIKTRGQQVTLRCSPKSGHDTVSWYQQALGQGPQFIFQYYEEEERQRGNFPDRFSGHQFPNYSSELNVNALLLGDSALYLCASSWTNRNTEAFFGQGTRLTVV.

The rearrangement links TRBV5-1 to TRBJ1-2; possibly TRBD1 for D (5 bases). Trimming left V 0 bases short and J 6 bases short, with 12 bases between. This CDR3 is 14 amino acids long. Per germline, CDR1 SGHRS and CDR2 YFSETQ. Here the CDR3 reads CASSLVRAQDGYTF. The CDR3 region has the DNA TGCGCCAGCAGCTTGGTGAGAGCACAGGATGGCTACACCTTC. Variable domain in full (rest from reference TRBV5-1 and TRBJ1-2): KAGVTQTPRYLIKTRGQQVTLSCSPISGHRSVSWYQQTPGQGLQFLFEYFSETQRNKGNFPGRFSGRQFSNSRSEMNVSTLELGDSALYLCASSLVRAQDGYTFGSGTRLTVV.

This chain connects TRBV20-1 to TRBJ1-2; 7 nucleotides agree with TRBD1. From germline, CDR1 is DFQATT and CDR2 SNEGSKA (reference sequence). The CDR3 is 11 residues long. Trimming cost V 2 bases and J 8 bases; bases outside gene matches: 2. Here the CDR3 DNA reads TGCAGTGCTAGATTAGGGGGCGGCTACACCTTC. Translating gives CSARLGGGYTF.

This clone was detected only a few times. The CDR3 DNA reads as TGTGCCAGTAGTATATCTAGCGGAACCTACGAGCAGTACTTC. This sequence encodes CASSISSGTYEQYF. The rearrangement uses TRBV19 and TRBJ2-7, with 7 bases identical to TRBD2. The CDR3 runs 14 residues. V shed 2 bases, J shed 2 bases, and the junction held 3 bases outside the gene matches. The germline V gene has CDR1 LNHDA and CDR2 SQIVND (reference sequence). The variable domain in full, with the rest retrieved from reference TRBV19 and TRBJ2-7, is DGGITQSPKYLFRKEGQNVTLSCEQNLNHDAMYWYRQDPGQGLRLIYYSQIVNDFQKGDIAEGYSVSREKKESFPLTVTSAQKNPTAFYLCASSISSGTYEQYFGPGTRLTVT.

The chain links TRBV2 to TRBJ2-6, with a weak D call TRBD1 (5 bases). Trimming took 1 base from V and 3 from J, leaving 7 bases between them. Germline V lookup: CDR1 SNHLY, CDR2 FYNNEI. The CDR3 is 15 residues long. The CDR3 sequence is CASSEEGVGANVLTF. CDR3 DNA: TGTGCCAGCAGTGAAGAAGGGGTTGGGGCCAACGTCCTGACTTTC. The full variable domain, its missing parts supplied by reference TRBV2 and TRBJ2-6, is EPEVTQTPSHQVTQMGQEVILRCVPISNHLYFYWYRQILGQKVEFLVSFYNNEISEKSEIFDDQFSVERPDGSNFTLKIRSTKLEDSAMYFCASSEEGVGANVLTFGAGSRLTVL.

V is TRBV7-6 and J is TRBJ2-3, with 7 bases identical to TRBD1. J was trimmed by 1 base and V by 5 bases; bases with no gene match: 12. The CDR3 has 17 amino acids. CDR1 and CDR2 from the germline V gene are SGHVS and FNYEAQ. The CDR3 loop is CASSPDRSPSRTDTQYF. CDR3 nucleotide sequence: TGTGCCAGCAGCCCGGACAGGTCCCCCTCCCGCACAGATACGCAGTATTTT.

The chain joins TRBV5-1 to TRBJ1-5; D unclear. This CDR3 contains 12 residues. V lost 4 bases, J lost 4 bases, and 6 bases lay in between. CDR1 SGHRS and CDR2 YFSETQ come from the germline V gene. DNA of the CDR3: TGCGCCAGCAGCACTCCTAATCAGCCCCAGCATTTT. Protein product: CASSTPNQPQHF.

The chain uses TRBV7-2 and TRBJ2-5; either TRBD1 or TRBD2 may supply D (5 bases each). Germline V gene data show CDR1 as SGHTA and CDR2 as FQGNSA. The germline V and J ends were trimmed by 0 bases and 4 bases, with 12 bases remaining between them. CDR3 length: 15 amino acids. CDR3 amino acids: CASSLAAGTGETQYF. The DNA for the CDR3 is TGTGCCAGCAGCTTAGCGGCAGGGACCGGAGAGACCCAGTACTTC.